The 29 T cell receptor beta chains listed next were all sequenced from one sample in a study of shared clonotypes between healthy human individuals (dated by TCRdb to the early 2020s). The library came from the immunoSEQ multiplex PCR assay. In TCRdb, the immuneACCESS table is reduced to in-frame sequences with V and J assigned. These tables do not hold every clone; where another copy was compared, an unresolved V gene accounts for under half, and the others remain unexplained. This sample has some 2,000,000 clones in its table, and 85% to 95% of those were observed once. Of the sample, around 0.13% falls within the top ten clones. Sequenced material: naive CD4+ T cells sorted from blood. In light of the paper, this sample's cell subset or site label describes: CD45RA+ positively selected. The origin of the receptors is a man aged 18 to 29 in good health.

The rearrangement uses TRBV28 and TRBJ1-3; maybe TRBD1 (5 bases). The CDR3 sequence is 12 residues long. The V end lost 9 bases, the J end lost 4 bases, and 10 bases lay between the germline ends. The germline V gene encodes CDR1 MDHEN and CDR2 SYDVKM. The CDR3 sequence is CASWTTGNTIYF. DNA of the CDR3: TGTGCCAGTTGGACAACCGGAAACACCATATATTTT.

This clone was detected once. The chain has TRBV11-3 and TRBJ2-7, with D hard to call. Deletions cut 0 bases from V and 5 bases from J, with 5 bases between. CDR1 is SGHNT, CDR2 YENEEA, per germline. There are 12 residues in the CDR3. This CDR3 is CASSLDPDEQYF. The CDR3 DNA reads TGTGCCAGCAGCTTAGATCCCGACGAGCAGTACTTC.

The rearrangement links TRBV7-2 to TRBJ2-2; 7 nucleotides line up with TRBD2. Germline assignment: CDR1 SGHTA and CDR2 FQGNSA. The ends lost 3 bases at V and 4 bases at J; junction bases unmatched: 17. There are 19 residues in the CDR3. Here the CDR3 DNA reads TGTGCCAGCAGCTTTTTTCCCAGCGGGGTAGGAATCGGCACCGGGGAGCTGTTTTTT. It codes for CASSFFPSGVGIGTGELFF.

The chain joins TRBV10-1 to TRBJ2-3, with a possible D match to TRBD1 (6 bases). Germline V gene data show CDR1 as WNHNN and CDR2 as SYGVQD (reference sequence). V lost 6 bases and J 1 base, leaving 14 bases between the germline ends. The CDR3 length is 15 residues. The CDR3 sequence is CASSTRQAGTDTQYF. DNA of the CDR3: TGCGCCAGCAGCACTAGACAGGCCGGCACAGATACGCAGTATTTT.

This rearrangement joins TRBV5-6 to TRBJ2-3; 7 nucleotides match TRBD2. The ends lost 2 bases at V and 0 bases at J; junction bases unmatched: 6. In germline, CDR1 is SGHDT, CDR2 YYEEEE. The CDR3 spans 16 residues. CDR3 in DNA: TGTGCCAGCAGCTTCGGGGGGATCTTTAGCACAGATACGCAGTATTTT. Protein product: CASSFGGIFSTDTQYF. Complete variable domain (other parts from reference TRBV5-6 and TRBJ2-3): DAGVTQSPTHLIKTRGQQVTLRCSPKSGHDTVSWYQQALGQGPQFIFQYYEEEERQRGNFPDRFSGHQFPNYSSELNVNALLLGDSALYLCASSFGGIFSTDTQYFGPGTRLTVL.

The chain has TRBV6-5 and TRBJ1-2; 7 positions agree with TRBD1. The CDR3 length is 15 residues. V was pared by 6 bases and J by 2 bases, with 9 bases of the junction left unmatched. Germline V gene data show CDR1 as MNHEY and CDR2 as SVGAGI. The CDR3 loop is CASRKTMGQNYGYTF. DNA for the CDR3: TGTGCCAGCAGGAAAACTATGGGACAGAACTATGGCTACACCTTC.

The chain carries TRBV25-1 and TRBJ1-2, with a possible D match to TRBD1 (6 bases). V lost 1 base to trimming and J lost 4 bases, with 10 bases between them. The CDR3 is 14 amino acids. Germline-derived CDR1 and CDR2 are MGHDK and SYGVNS. The CDR3 nucleotides are TGTGCCAGCAGTGAATTCGGGGGCGGCTATGGCTACACCTTC. Protein sequence: CASSEFGGGYGYTF.

Note on this clone: Because the CDR3's place on the DNA is in doubt, the DNA is left out and the CDR3 is given as listed by TCRdb. This chain's CDR3 is CASSFGTGAHF. V and J are TRBV7-2 and TRBJ2-5; the DNA was not used to check the table's D call, TRBD1. Looked up from germline, CDR1 is SGHTA and CDR2 is FQGNSA. Termini included, the CDR3 measures 11 amino acids.

The J gene is TRBJ2-2, the V gene TRBV18, with D hard to call. The CDR3 is 14 residues long. The V end lost 2 bases, the J end lost 2 bases, and 6 bases lay between the germline ends. Germline loops: CDR1 KGHSH, CDR2 LQKENI. The CDR3 here is CASSPLANTGELFF. The CDR3 bases are TGTGCCAGCTCACCATTGGCAAACACCGGGGAGCTGTTTTTT. Variable domain in full (rest from reference TRBV18 and TRBJ2-2): NAGVMQNPRHLVRRRGQEARLRCSPMKGHSHVYWYRQLPEEGLKFMVYLQKENIIDESGMPKERFSAEFPKEGPSILRIQQVVRGDSAAYFCASSPLANTGELFFGEGSRLTVL.

This chain links TRBV2 with TRBJ1-4, with D hard to call. CDR3 size: 15 residues. V was trimmed by 0 bases and J by 8 bases, leaving 13 bases between them. From germline, CDR1 is SNHLY and CDR2 FYNNEI. CDR3 in amino acids: CASSEAGMFGEKLFF. The CDR3 DNA reads as TGTGCCAGCAGTGAAGCAGGGATGTTTGGGGAAAAACTGTTTTTT.

This chain joins TRBV6-1 and TRBJ1-2, with D possibly matching TRBD1 (6 bases). CDR1 MNHNS and CDR2 SASEGT come from the germline V gene. The V gene lost 8 bases and the J gene lost 7 bases, with 11 bases spanning the gap. This CDR3 contains 11 residues. CDR3 protein: CASGLGGGYTF. In nucleotides, the CDR3 is TGTGCCAGCGGTTTAGGGGGTGGCTACACCTTC.

On this clone: The same CDR3 also results from other DNA sequences found in this sample. V and J are TRBV7-2 and TRBJ1-5; unclear D gene. Trimming took 2 bases from V and 7 from J, leaving 9 bases between them. This CDR3 has 13 amino acids. Looked up from germline, CDR1 is SGHTA and CDR2 is FQGNSA. CDR3 region: CASSLKGGQPQHF. The CDR3 DNA follows: TGTGCCAGCAGCTTAAAAGGAGGACAGCCCCAGCATTTT.

The CDR3 region is CASSSTGGYTQYF. For the CDR3, the DNA is TGTGCCAGCAGCTCGACAGGGGGCTATACGCAGTATTTT. This chain uses TRBV5-8 with TRBJ2-3, with 10 nucleotides matching TRBD1. Germline-derived CDR1 and CDR2 are SGHTS and YDEGEE. The CDR3 extends over 13 amino acids. V lost 3 bases, J lost 7 bases, and 2 bases stayed unmatched.

V gene TRBV28 combines with J gene TRBJ2-2; 7 bases align to TRBD2. The germline gives CDR1 MDHEN, CDR2 SYDVKM. The V segment lost 7 bases and the J segment 1 base; nucleotides outside the gene matches: 6. This CDR3 is built from 15 residues. The CDR3 sequence is CASKLAGENTGELFF. The CDR3 DNA reads as TGTGCCAGCAAGTTGGCGGGGGAGAACACCGGGGAGCTGTTTTTT.

This clone was seen only once. The CDR3 DNA reads as TGTGCCAGCAGTTACAAAGCGCAGGGTGGCGAAAAACTGTTTTTT. Protein: CASSYKAQGGEKLFF. The gene calls are TRBV6-5 and TRBJ1-4; a weak D match, TRBD1 (5 bases). CDR1 is MNHEY, CDR2 SVGAGI, per germline. The CDR3 runs to 15 residues. V was trimmed by 2 bases and J by 8 bases, leaving 15 bases between them.

The chain links TRBV11-2 to TRBJ1-6; a possible D gene is TRBD1 (5 bases). Germline CDR1 and CDR2: SGHAT and FQNNGV. Deletions cut 3 bases from V and 14 bases from J, with 20 bases between. CDR3 length equals 15 residues. The CDR3 region is CASSLVGQGGEALHF. Written as DNA, the CDR3 is TGTGCCAGCAGCTTGGTGGGCCAGGGTGGAGAGGCCCTCCACTTT.

The chain links TRBV2 to TRBJ2-6, with a possible D match to TRBD2 (5 bases). Trimming took off 6 bases at V and 4 bases at J, with 13 bases between the two ends. The CDR3 is made up of 15 amino acids. Germline CDR1 SNHLY, CDR2 FYNNEI. The DNA of the CDR3 is TGTGCCAGCAGCGCGGGTCCGGCCGGGGCCAACGTCCTGACTTTC. Residues: CASSAGPAGANVLTF.

J is TRBJ1-2 and V is TRBV11-2; D is undetermined. The V and J ends lost 0 bases and 4 bases respectively, with 9 bases between them. The CDR3 has 14 amino acids. The germline V gene has CDR1 SGHAT and CDR2 FQNNGV. The CDR3 bases are TGTGCCAGCAGCTTAGATCGTGTTTCCTATGGCTACACCTTC. As protein: CASSLDRVSYGYTF.

This chain uses TRBV19 with TRBJ2-7, with 10 bases lining up with TRBD2. The J segment lost 2 bases and the V segment lost 3 bases, leaving 4 bases of the junction unmatched. This CDR3 region has 15 residues. Germline V gene lookup returns CDR1 LNHDA and CDR2 SQIVND (reference sequence). The CDR3: CASSILAGETYEQYF. CDR3 DNA: TGTGCCAGTAGTATCCTAGCGGGGGAGACCTACGAGCAGTACTTC.

As for this clone: A much larger clonotype is one base distant, so this may be a read error. This same CDR3 is encoded by further DNA sequences in the sample. This chain links TRBV7-2 with TRBJ2-7; 7 bases match TRBD2. This CDR3 is built from 13 residues. Germline loops: CDR1 SGHTA, CDR2 FQGNSA. The trim removed 2 bases at V and 3 bases at J, leaving 1 base unmatched. The CDR3 DNA follows: TGTGCCAGCAGCTTAACGGGGGGCTACGAGCAGTACTTC. Amino acid sequence: CASSLTGGYEQYF. Looking up the rest from reference TRBV7-2 and TRBJ2-7 gives the full variable domain: GAGVSQSPSNKVTEKGKDVELRCDPISGHTALYWYRQSLGQGLEFLIYFQGNSAPDKSGLPSDRFSAERTGGSVSTLTIQRTQQEDSAVYLCASSLTGGYEQYFGPGTRLTVT.

This clone was seen only once. This chain uses TRBV6-1 with TRBJ1-3; unclear D gene. Trimming removed 6 bases from V and 0 bases from J, with 9 bases in between. Per germline, CDR1 MNHNS and CDR2 SASEGT. The CDR3 has 14 residues. The CDR3 sequence: CASSAVISGNTIYF. Here the CDR3 DNA reads TGTGCCAGCAGCGCAGTAATCTCTGGAAACACCATATATTTT.

A remark on this clone: Other nucleotide sequences in the sample specify the same CDR3. The chain carries TRBV30 and TRBJ2-5; the D gene could be TRBD1 or TRBD2 (6 bases each). Trimming removed 1 base at V and 8 bases at J, with 11 bases between. CDR1 is GTSNPN, CDR2 SVGIG, per germline (reference sequence). The CDR3 has 12 residues. The CDR3, as DNA: TGTGCCTGGAGTGGAAGGGGGGAAACCCAGTACTTC. It specifies CAWSGRGETQYF.

This chain connects TRBV27 to TRBJ2-7; D perhaps matches TRBD1 (6 bases). CDR3 length: 13 residues. Looked up from germline, CDR1 is MNHEY and CDR2 is SMNVEV (reference sequence). With 4 bases removed from V and 2 bases from J, the gap between germline ends came to 9 bases. The CDR3 nucleotides read TGTGCCAGCAGTTGGACAGCGACCTACGAGCAGTACTTC. Translating it yields CASSWTATYEQYF.

The rearrangement uses TRBV4-1 and TRBJ2-2; D unresolved. From germline, CDR1 is MGHRA and CDR2 YSYEKL. Trimming took 5 bases from V and 1 from J, leaving 14 bases between them. The CDR3 has 16 amino acids. Here the CDR3 reads CASSWTPLLNTGELFF. CDR3 coding DNA: TGCGCCAGCAGCTGGACCCCCTTATTGAACACCGGGGAGCTGTTTTTT.

The V gene is TRBV5-4, the J gene TRBJ1-2; D unclear. The germline V gene has CDR1 SGHNT and CDR2 YYREEE (reference sequence). The CDR3 spans 13 residues. The V and J ends lost 5 bases and 4 bases respectively, with 12 bases between them. CDR3 coding DNA: TGTGCCAGCAGACCTCAGAGTTCCTATGGCTACACCTTC. Protein sequence: CASRPQSSYGYTF.

This clone was seen just once. This chain uses TRBV5-1 with TRBJ2-3; TRBD2 aligns across 16 bases. The V and J ends lost 5 bases and 4 bases, in that order; junction bases with no gene match: 7. The CDR3 has 17 residues. The germline gives CDR1 SGHRS, CDR2 YFSETQ. The CDR3 reads CASSPGTSGRASDTQYF. The CDR3 bases are TGCGCCAGCAGTCCCGGGACTAGCGGGAGGGCCTCAGATACGCAGTATTTT.

The chain combines TRBV27 with TRBJ1-5, with D possibly matching TRBD1 (5 bases). From germline, CDR1 is MNHEY and CDR2 SMNVEV (reference sequence). The V gene lost 6 bases and the J gene lost 2 bases, with 11 bases spanning the gap. This CDR3 contains 14 residues. The CDR3 reads CASSRAHGNQPQHF. The CDR3 DNA sequence: TGTGCCAGCAGCAGGGCGCATGGCAATCAGCCCCAGCATTTT.

With regard to this clone: Within the sample, other DNA sequences also encode this same CDR3. The rearrangement links TRBV6-5 to TRBJ2-5, with unresolved D. Germline V gives CDR1 MNHEY, CDR2 SVGAGI. V was clipped by 6 bases and J by 5 bases, with 7 bases between them. The CDR3 extends over 11 amino acids. CDR3 in DNA: TGTGCCAGCAGGCGAAAGGAGACCCAGTACTTC. It encodes CASRRKETQYF.

This chain connects TRBV2 to TRBJ2-1, with D possibly being TRBD2 (6 bases). The V gene's germline CDR1 is SNHLY and CDR2 FYNNEI. The CDR3 consists of 15 residues. V lost 3 bases and J 6 bases, leaving 15 bases between the germline ends. The CDR3 spells CASSDERDFSNEQFF. CDR3 sequence (DNA): TGTGCCAGCAGTGATGAACGGGACTTTTCCAATGAGCAGTTCTTC. Complete variable domain (other parts from reference TRBV2 and TRBJ2-1): EPEVTQTPSHQVTQMGQEVILRCVPISNHLYFYWYRQILGQKVEFLVSFYNNEISEKSEIFDDQFSVERPDGSNFTLKIRSTKLEDSAMYFCASSDERDFSNEQFFGPGTRLTVL.